Presented here are 25 T cell receptor beta chains from one specimen sequenced in a study of glioma-infiltrating T cells. Using RNA template, CDR3s of TCR alpha and beta were amplified with iRepertoire arm-PCR. TCRdb re-called the multiplex PCR reads with MiXCR, one entry per CDR3 protein. The data contain approximately 88,000 distinct CDR3 sequences, approximately 22% of them seen just once; the ten biggest clones take up 6.7%. Input material: glioma tissue, nonneoplastic brain tissue, or PBMCs (not recorded which). The receptors stem from a human donor with low-grade glioma or glioblastoma, undergoing nonglioma brain surgery, or in good health (not recorded which).

This clonotype was observed at least ten times. V and J are TRBV19 and TRBJ1-2; a weak D match, TRBD1 (5 bases). V was trimmed by 1 base and J by 5 bases, leaving 11 bases between them. The V gene's germline CDR1 is LNHDA and CDR2 SQIVND (reference sequence). CDR3 size: 14 residues. This chain's CDR3 is CASSIAGLRYGYTF. The CDR3 nucleotides read TGTGCCAGTAGTATAGCAGGGCTGAGATATGGCTACACCTTC.

The rearrangement uses TRBV2 and TRBJ2-2, with 11 bases fitting TRBD1. The CDR3 contains 13 residues. The V gene's germline CDR1 is SNHLY and CDR2 FYNNEI. V gave up 11 bases and J gave up 5 bases; unmatched junction bases: 4. CDR3 DNA sequence: TGTGCCGGGGGACAGGGGGAAACCGGGGAGCTGTTTTTT. This sequence encodes CAGGQGETGELFF.

This clonotype has at least ten counts. V usage is TRBV20-1 and J usage is TRBJ2-3; D is tentatively TRBD1 or TRBD2 (5 bases each). The V gene's germline CDR1 is DFQATT and CDR2 SNEGSKA (reference sequence). Between the trimmed V and J ends, which lost 1 base and 8 bases, there was a span of 13 bases. There are 13 residues in the CDR3. CDR3 region: CSARGWGAGTQYF. DNA for the CDR3: TGCAGTGCTAGAGGATGGGGCGCGGGTACGCAGTATTTT.

The sample holds many counts of this clonotype. The chain couples TRBV5-4 to TRBJ2-3; no reliable D call. The CDR3 loop spans 12 amino acids. Looked up from germline, CDR1 is SGHNT and CDR2 is YYREEE (reference sequence). The V gene lost 2 bases and the J gene lost 7 bases, with 8 bases spanning the gap. The CDR3 coding sequence is TGTGCCAGCAGCTTCGTCCCGAATACGCAGTATTTT. Its protein is CASSFVPNTQYF.

The sample holds many counts of this clonotype. This chain links TRBV29-1 with TRBJ1-5, with D unresolved. Per germline, CDR1 SQVTM and CDR2 ANQGSEA. V lost 4 bases, J lost 0 bases, and 7 bases lay in between. This CDR3 contains 13 residues. The CDR3 is CSVVWGSNQPQHF. DNA of the CDR3: TGCAGCGTTGTATGGGGTAGCAATCAGCCCCAGCATTTT.

This clonotype was found many times. This chain links TRBV4-1 with TRBJ2-3, with D perhaps matching TRBD1 (6 bases). V was pared by 3 bases and J by 6 bases, with 22 bases between. The CDR3 is made up of 17 amino acids. Germline CDR1 MGHRA, CDR2 YSYEKL. The CDR3 protein is CASSQPGETGKGDTQYF. CDR3 sequence (DNA): TGCGCCAGCAGCCAGCCAGGGGAGACAGGAAAGGGGGATACGCAGTATTTT.

This clonotype showed up many times. V is TRBV5-1 and J is TRBJ2-3, with TRBD2 matching 10 bases. The junction had 7 bases not matched to a gene; V was cut back by 0 bases and J by 6 bases. The CDR3 spans 16 residues. Germline CDR1 SGHRS, CDR2 YFSETQ. CDR3 coding DNA: TGCGCCAGCAGCTTGGGTCTAGCGGGAGCGTCGGATACGCAGTATTTT. Residues: CASSLGLAGASDTQYF.

This clonotype was observed many times. CDR3 amino acids: CASSPHPGGRTEAFF. The DNA of the CDR3 is TGTGCCAGCAGCCCTCACCCAGGGGGGCGGACTGAAGCTTTCTTT. The rearrangement uses TRBV7-9 and TRBJ1-1, with 7 bases identical to TRBD1. Germline V gives CDR1 SEHNR, CDR2 FQNEAQ (reference sequence). V trimming: 5 bases; J trimming: 5 bases; junction bases outside the gene matches: 11. This CDR3 spans 15 amino acids.

Concerning this clonotype itself: This clone may be a read error of a much larger clone one base away. The chain links TRBV2 to TRBJ2-3, with 7 bases lining up with TRBD1. This CDR3 has 13 residues. Germline loops: CDR1 SNHLY, CDR2 FYNNEI. CDR3 protein: CASRGDSTGTQYF. DNA for the CDR3: TGTGCCAGCAGAGGGGACAGCACAGGTACGCAGTATTTT.

Ten or more counts support this clonotype. The gene calls are TRBV6-1 and TRBJ2-1, with 8 bases fitting TRBD2. The CDR3 sequence is 14 residues long. V shed 6 bases and J 7 bases; nucleotides not matched to a gene: 8. Germline V gene data show CDR1 as MNHNS and CDR2 as SASEGT. The CDR3 here is CASRPSGRLNEQFF. In DNA form, the CDR3 reads TGTGCCAGCAGACCTAGCGGGCGCTTGAATGAGCAGTTCTTC.

Worth noting for this clonotype: A much larger clone differs from this one at a single base, so this may be a read error. The chain links TRBV7-7 to TRBJ2-2; TRBD1 or TRBD2 may be the D gene (5 bases each). V gave up 2 bases and J gave up 4 bases, with 11 bases separating them. The CDR3 runs to 15 residues. CDR1 is SSHAT, CDR2 FNYEAQ, per germline (reference sequence). CDR3 nucleotides: TGTGCCAGCAGCTTACAGAAGGGGACCACCGGGGAGCTGTTTTTT. Amino acids: CASSLQKGTTGELFF.

V and J are TRBV29-1 and TRBJ2-2; unclear D gene. Germline lookup yields CDR1 SQVTM and CDR2 ANQGSEA. V was pared by 2 bases and J by 0 bases, with 10 bases between. This CDR3 comprises 15 residues. CDR3 residues: CSVESRTSNTGELFF. CDR3 coding DNA: TGCAGCGTTGAATCGCGCACCTCGAACACCGGGGAGCTGTTTTTT.

About this clonotype: A much larger clone differs by one base, so this may be a read error. This rearrangement joins TRBV3-1 to TRBJ1-6; D not certain. Per the germline V gene, CDR1 is LGHDT and CDR2 is YNNKEL (reference sequence). CDR3 length: 14 amino acids. Deletions cut 3 bases from V and 5 bases from J, with 8 bases between. The CDR3 bases are TGTGCCAGCAGCCACCAGAATAATAATTCACCCCTCCACTTT. Amino acids: CASSHQNNNSPLHF.

This chain connects TRBV13 to TRBJ2-1; D not certain. V lost 0 bases and J 7 bases, leaving 13 bases between the germline ends. The germline CDR1 and CDR2 sequences are PRHDT and FYEKMQ (reference sequence). The CDR3 is 15 amino acids. CDR3 nucleotides: TGTGCCAGCAGCTTAGGGACAAAACATGGAAATGAGCAGTTCTTC. Its protein is CASSLGTKHGNEQFF.

This clonotype has more than one count but fewer than ten. The chain has TRBV5-1 and TRBJ2-7, with 7 bases fitting TRBD2. The V gene's germline CDR1 is SGHRS and CDR2 YFSETQ. The trim removed 4 bases at V and 3 bases at J, leaving 13 bases unmatched. There are 16 residues in the CDR3. The CDR3 region is CASSLRGRGRDYEQYF. The DNA of the CDR3 is TGCGCCAGCAGCCTCCGGGGGAGGGGACGGGACTACGAGCAGTACTTC.

A remark on this clonotype: A single base separates this from a much larger clone, so it may be a read error. V usage is TRBV10-3 and J usage is TRBJ2-1, with 11 nucleotides matching TRBD2. The CDR3 is made up of 14 amino acids. The germline V gene has CDR1 ENHRY and CDR2 SYGVKD. The CDR3 spells CAISSLAGGHEEFF. The CDR3 DNA is TGTGCCATCAGTTCCCTAGCGGGGGGTCATGAGGAGTTCTTC.

This clonotype was counted at least ten times. The V gene is TRBV7-9, the J gene TRBJ1-1; D remains ambiguous. Germline CDR1 reads SEHNR; CDR2 reads FQNEAQ (reference sequence). The CDR3 is 14 residues long. V was cut by 5 bases and J by 1 base, with 11 bases left in between. The CDR3 coding sequence is TGTGCCAGCAGCACCTTGCCAGAGAACACTGAAGCTTTCTTT. The encoded protein is CASSTLPENTEAFF. The full variable domain, its missing parts supplied by reference TRBV7-9 and TRBJ1-1, is DTGVSQNPRHKITKRGQNVTFRCDPISEHNRLYWYRQTLGQGPEFLTYFQNEAQLEKSRLLSDRFSAERPKGSFSTLEIQRTEQGDSAMYLCASSTLPENTEAFFGQGTRLTVV.

The chain recombines TRBV12-3 or TRBV12-4 with TRBJ2-5; D gene ambiguous. The CDR3 has 13 amino acids. The ends were cut back, 4 bases at V and 4 bases at J, with 10 bases in the middle. The CDR3 coding sequence is TGTGCCAGCAGTTCTCTAGAAGGAGAGACCCAGTACTTC. This encodes CASSSLEGETQYF.

J is TRBJ2-7 and V is TRBV4-2; D not resolved. The CDR3 loop spans 15 amino acids. Trimming pared 1 base from V and 1 base from J, leaving 11 bases between. Germline CDR1 LGHNA, CDR2 YNFKEQ. The CDR3 bases are TGTGCCAGCAGCCAAGGTAGGGCGGAGTCCTACGAGCAGTACTTC. Its translation is CASSQGRAESYEQYF.

This clonotype was seen many times. The V and J genes are TRBV4-1 and TRBJ2-5; D is perhaps TRBD1 or TRBD2 (5 bases each). CDR1 and CDR2 from the germline V gene are MGHRA and YSYEKL. The CDR3 is made up of 14 amino acids. V gave up 4 bases and J gave up 5 bases, with 14 bases separating them. CDR3 sequence (DNA): TGCGCCAGCAGCCCCTGGCTAGAGGGGGAGACCCAGTACTTC. Translated, it gives CASSPWLEGETQYF.

Many counts were recorded for this clonotype. The chain uses TRBV4-2 and TRBJ1-5; no firm D call. Trimming stripped 0 bases from V and 1 base from J, with 4 bases between. The CDR3 consists of 14 residues. Germline V gene lookup returns CDR1 LGHNA and CDR2 YNFKEQ. The CDR3 loop reads CASSQDGSNQPQHF. CDR3 sequence (DNA): TGTGCCAGCAGCCAAGACGGCAGCAATCAGCCCCAGCATTTT.

By sample fraction, this clonotype is medium-sized. The J gene is TRBJ2-1, the V gene TRBV6-1, with D possibly TRBD1 on 5 matching bases. Deletions cut 7 bases from V and 7 bases from J, with 17 bases between. The germline gives CDR1 MNHNS, CDR2 SASEGT. The CDR3 covers 14 residues. CDR3 protein: CASTFRQSTNEQFF. The CDR3, as DNA: TGTGCCAGCACTTTCAGACAGAGTACGAATGAGCAGTTCTTC.

This clonotype was detected ten times or more. The chain carries TRBV7-2 and TRBJ2-7, with no clear D. V was clipped by 2 bases and J by 4 bases, with 6 bases between them. The CDR3 extends over 12 amino acids. Germline-derived CDR1 and CDR2 are SGHTA and FQGNSA. The CDR3 spells CASSLQEYEQYF. CDR3 DNA: TGTGCCAGCAGCTTACAGGAGTACGAGCAGTACTTC.

Regarding this clonotype: This clone may be a read error of a much larger clone one base away. The rearrangement uses TRBV10-3 and TRBJ1-5; D not resolved. This CDR3 spans 15 amino acids. The V gene lost 2 bases and the J gene lost 2 bases, with 10 bases spanning the gap. CDR1 is ENHRY, CDR2 SYGVKD, per germline. The CDR3 sequence is CAISEREGGNQPQHF. In nucleotides, the CDR3 is TGTGCCATCAGTGAGCGTGAGGGTGGCAATCAGCCCCAGCATTTT.

As to this clonotype: A single base separates this from a much larger clone, so it may be a read error. The V and J genes are TRBV7-9 and TRBJ1-5, with D perhaps matching TRBD1 (5 bases). The CDR3 spans 12 residues. V was cut by 1 base and J by 11 bases, with 9 bases left in between. Per the germline V gene, CDR1 is SEHNR and CDR2 is FQNEAQ (reference sequence). Here the CDR3 DNA reads TGTGCCAGCAGCTTAGGGAGACAGACCCAGCATTTT. It yields the protein CASSLGRQTQHF.